A single sample is the source of the 6 T cell receptor beta chains below, sequenced in a study of cytomegalovirus exposure and HLA in healthy donors. PCR used 60 Vbeta primers and 13 Jbeta primers. Assay: immunoSEQ multiplex PCR; the TCRdb copy retains only in-frame clones and omits some. The sample holds 150,000 to 200,000 clones; approximately 84% are singletons and the top ten take about 6%. Sequencing used PBMCs. The origin of the receptors is a woman aged 30 to 39 in good health and CMV-seropositive.

This clone turned up a few times. This chain connects TRBV27 to TRBJ2-1; maybe TRBD2 (6 bases). This CDR3 comprises 14 residues. Germline V gene lookup returns CDR1 MNHEY and CDR2 SMNVEV (reference sequence). The germline V and J ends were trimmed by 6 bases and 5 bases, with 14 bases remaining between them. The CDR3 region has the DNA TGTGCCAGCAGCCTGGGACTTACGAACAATGAGCAGTTCTTC. Translation gives CASSLGLTNNEQFF.

This chain joins TRBV19 and TRBJ2-4, with 8 bases matching TRBD1. CDR3 length: 13 amino acids. Looked up from germline, CDR1 is LNHDA and CDR2 is SQIVND (reference sequence). Trimming removed 8 bases from V and 8 bases from J; junction bases left unmatched: 8. The CDR3 coding sequence is TGTGCCAGTTCCAGGGGGCCGGGAGACATTCAGTACTTC. It translates to CASSRGPGDIQYF. Filled out from reference TRBV19 and TRBJ2-4, the complete variable domain reads DGGITQSPKYLFRKEGQNVTLSCEQNLNHDAMYWYRQDPGQGLRLIYYSQIVNDFQKGDIAEGYSVSREKKESFPLTVTSAQKNPTAFYLCASSRGPGDIQYFGAGTRLSVL.

This clone was detected a few times. This chain joins TRBV5-1 and TRBJ1-3; 8 bases agree with TRBD1. V trimming: 6 bases; J trimming: 5 bases; junction bases outside the gene matches: 7. The CDR3 length is 14 residues. Germline CDR1 and CDR2: SGHRS and YFSETQ. In DNA, the CDR3 is TGCGCCAGCAACGAGACAGGGGCCCGAAACACCATATATTTT. It encodes CASNETGARNTIYF.

The chain employs TRBV7-6 and TRBJ2-6, with 8 bases identical to TRBD2. J gave up 1 base and V 1 base, and 9 bases lay outside the gene matches. Germline V CDR1 and CDR2: SGHVS, FNYEAQ. This CDR3 has 19 amino acids. The CDR3 bases are TGTGCCAGCAGCTTAGGAGTTGCGGGGGGCGCATCTGGGGCCAACGTCCTGACTTTC. Its translation: CASSLGVAGGASGANVLTF.

V is TRBV18 and J is TRBJ1-2, with D possibly TRBD1 on 5 matching bases. The V gene's germline CDR1 is KGHSH and CDR2 LQKENI. The V and J ends lost 8 bases and 0 bases respectively, with 13 bases between them. CDR3 length equals 14 residues. The CDR3 DNA is TGTGCCAGCGCGAATCAGGGATCTAACTATGGCTACACCTTC. Residues: CASANQGSNYGYTF. Filled out from reference TRBV18 and TRBJ1-2, the complete variable domain reads NAGVMQNPRHLVRRRGQEARLRCSPMKGHSHVYWYRQLPEEGLKFMVYLQKENIIDESGMPKERFSAEFPKEGPSILRIQQVVRGDSAAYFCASANQGSNYGYTFGSGTRLTVV.

The chain has TRBV27 and TRBJ1-6; 8 nucleotides line up with TRBD1. The junction had 7 bases not matched to a gene; V was cut back by 4 bases and J by 8 bases. Germline V CDR1 and CDR2: MNHEY, SMNVEV (reference sequence). The CDR3 sequence is 15 residues long. The CDR3 DNA sequence: TGTGCCAGCAGTTCCGGACAGGGAGTGTATTCACCCCTCCACTTT. Protein sequence: CASSSGQGVYSPLHF.